This T cell receptor beta chain was observed in a study of shared clonotypes between healthy human individuals. Study as a whole: The donor pool was made up of a couple of women and three men aged 18 to 49.

Libraries were prepared by immunoSEQ multiplex PCR; TCRdb keeps only in-frame clonotypes and omits some of them. The repertoire holds about 1 million clones, with roughly 70% as singletons. V lost 4 bases to trimming and J lost 2 bases; unmatched junction nucleotides: 9. Per germline, CDR1 SGHNT and CDR2 YYREEE (reference sequence). This CDR3 has 15 residues. This TCR was sampled from a man aged 18 to 29 in good health. This chain links TRBV5-4 with TRBJ2-7, with 7 bases identical to TRBD1. The sample comprised memory CD4+ T cells sorted from blood. Subset of the sample: CD45RA-negative fraction. CDR3 DNA sequence: TGTGCCAGCAGCGGGGACAGCGTTAGTGCCTACGAGCAGTACTTC. Protein product: CASSGDSVSAYEQYF. Looking up the rest from reference TRBV5-4 and TRBJ2-7 gives the full variable domain: ETGVTQSPTHLIKTRGQQVTLRCSSQSGHNTVSWYQQALGQGPQFIFQYYREEENGRGNFPPRFSGLQFPNYSSELNVNALELDDSALYLCASSGDSVSAYEQYFGPGTRLTVT.